The clone carrying this TCR beta chain was counted a single time. The data stem from a study of blood T cell repertoires in COVID-19. Across the study: Sources were T cells, B-cell-depleted T cells, or PBMCs; the material itself was cDNA or gDNA.

Germline V gene sequence: CDR1 SGHRS, CDR2 YFSETQ. The CDR3 runs 16 residues. The ends lost 0 bases at V and 5 bases at J; junction bases unmatched: 5. Method: immunoSEQ multiplex PCR; TCRdb's copy keeps in-frame clones and lacks some. The sample includes 250,000 to 350,000 clones, approximately 86% seen only once; the top ten take roughly 2.1%. The rearrangement joins TRBV5-1 to TRBJ2-5, with 12 bases matching TRBD2. The sequencing sample was made of peripheral blood. The sequence was collected from a woman aged 25-40 years who had recovered from COVID-19. For the CDR3, the DNA is TGCGCCAGCAGCTTGGTTACTAGCGGGGGGTTGGAGACCCAGTACTTC. It translates to CASSLVTSGGLETQYF.